These T cell receptor beta chains were read from a single sample in a study of cytomegalovirus exposure and HLA in healthy donors. Profiled with immunoSEQ multiplex PCR; TCRdb holds only in-frame clones, not every one. The table records about 180,000 clones, around four fifths of them present only once. The material sequenced was PBMCs. These receptors came from a man between 18 and 35 years old in good health and CMV-seronegative. Each CDR3 is given with its conserved first and last residue. The D gene is left open where the match is weak. Clone size appears in some rows only: once, few, many, or a class for an expanded clone.

J gene | D gene | V gene | CDR3 length | clone size | CDR3 DNA | CDR3 protein
TRBJ1-1 | TRBD1 | TRBV5-1 | 16 | . | TGCGCCAGCAGCTTGAACCCGGACAGGCTGAACACTGAAGCTTTCTTT | CASSLNPDRLNTEAFF
TRBJ2-7 | TRBD2 | TRBV30 | 13 | . | TGTGCCTGGAATCCTAGCGGGGACTACGAGCAGTACTTC | CAWNPSGDYEQYF
TRBJ2-7 | . | TRBV13 | 14 | . | TGTGCCAGCAGCGGCCGAGCGATAATCGACGAGCAGTACTTC | CASSGRAIIDEQYF
TRBJ2-1 | TRBD2 | TRBV5-1 | 15 | . | TGCGCCAGCAGCCGGGCGACTAGCGGGAGTAATGAGCAGTTCTTC | CASSRATSGSNEQFF
TRBJ1-1 | . | TRBV4-3 | 14 | . | TGCGCCAGCAGCCAGGGCCGAATGAACACTGAAGCTTTCTTT | CASSQGRMNTEAFF
TRBJ1-1 | . | TRBV27 | 15 | . | TGTGCCAGCGCGGGGGTGGGTTTTACGAACACTGAAGCTTTCTTT | CASAGVGFTNTEAFF
TRBJ2-5 | TRBD2 | TRBV6-5 | 16 | . | TGTGCCAGCAGTTATTCACTAGCGGGAGGGCTAGAGACCCAGTACTTC | CASSYSLAGGLETQYF
TRBJ2-7 | TRBD1 | TRBV30 | 13 | . | TGTGCCCCACAGACAGGGGCCTCCTACGAGCAGTACTTC | CAPQTGASYEQYF
TRBJ2-1 | . | TRBV11-3 | 15 | . | TGTGCCAGCAGCTTAGATGGCGGATTATACAATGAGCAGTTCTTC | CASSLDGGLYNEQFF
TRBJ2-3 | TRBD2 | TRBV9 | 16 | few | TGTGCCAGCAGCGTAACAGCGGGAGAGGGGGCAGATACGCAGTATTTT | CASSVTAGEGADTQYF
TRBJ1-6 | . | TRBV5-1 | 15 | . | TGCGCCAGCAGCTTCCGGGATTCCTATAATTCACCCCTCCACTTT | CASSFRDSYNSPLHF
TRBJ1-1 | TRBD1 | TRBV19 | 15 | . | TGTGCCAGTAGTTCCCGACAGGGACTTAACACTGAAGCTTTCTTT | CASSSRQGLNTEAFF
TRBJ2-1 | . | TRBV27 | 11 | . | TGTGCCAGCAGCCTCCTAGGTGAGCAGTTCTTC | CASSLLGEQFF
TRBJ2-3 | TRBD1 | TRBV7-9 | 15 | . | TGTGCCAGCAGCGCTGGACAGGGGGTGCTAGATACGCAGTATTTT | CASSAGQGVLDTQYF
TRBJ1-2 | TRBD1 | TRBV7-8 | 15 | . | TGTGCCAGCAGCTTAATGGGACAGGGTATCTATGGCTACACCTTC | CASSLMGQGIYGYTF
TRBJ2-5 | TRBD2 | TRBV5-1 | 15 | few | TGCGCCAGCAGCTGGGGGGGGTCGTACCAAGAGACCCAGTACTTC | CASSWGGSYQETQYF
TRBJ2-3 | . | TRBV6-6 | 12 | . | TGTGCCAGCAGAGGAGGGTCGGATACGCAGTATTTT | CASRGGSDTQYF
TRBJ2-5 | TRBD1 | TRBV19 | 15 | . | TGTGCCAGTAGTATAGGACAGGGGGGCCAAGAGACCCAGTACTTC | CASSIGQGGQETQYF